This entry features one T cell receptor beta chain sequence. Its antigen is still unknown. One base away there is no much larger clone; base qualities are not given. Using the deep immunoSEQ assay, multiplex PCR amplified TCR CDR3 regions from genomic DNA. Extracted genomic DNA from each cell subset was distributed evenly across all wells of several immunoSEQ 96-well plates, and each plate was treated as a replicate. For sorted subsets, each replicate PCR was loaded with 150 to 250 ng genomic DNA, equivalent to approximately 27,000 T cell genomes. The purified libraries were quantified using a Qubit 3.0 fluorometer, sized with a Bioanalyzer 2100, and then quantified again using the KAPA Library Quantification kit. Each immunoSEQ 96-well plate was sequenced on its own single-read 150-cycle Illumina NextSeq 550 flow cell. Per the source publication's procedure: Because the immunoSEQ output held only junctional sequences and lacked quality scores, the filtering could not match the filtering applied to full-length reads. To assign V/J genes and CDR3, sequences were annotated using PyIR, a Python wrapper for IgBLAST v1.9, with IMGT germline references. Reads were filtered out if the reads had weak V/J assignments (E-value above 1e-6), no CDR3, stop codons, out-of-frame junctions, or ambiguous translated residues. V3J clonotypes were defined as sequences sharing the same inferred V gene, J gene, and CDR3 amino acid sequence. To compute the percentage overlap between repertoires, the number of shared unique clonotypes was divided by the size of the smaller repertoire. Three approaches were used to assess repertoire richness: RTK rarefaction, the Chao1 estimator, and Recon v2.1 estimates of unobserved clonotypes. Generation probabilities were computed with OLGA for all TCRbeta clonotypes obtained by the gDNA method from four donors. TCRdb obtained this table from immuneACCESS and retained in-frame rearrangements with V and J assigned. These tables miss some clones; where compared with another copy, unresolved V genes account for less than half of the shortfall, and the remainder is unexplained. D and trimming come from the DNA, and the V and J calls and clone size come from that table. This sample is represented by roughly 2.5 million clones; more than 90% of them were singletons. The ten largest clones represent roughly 0.14% of the sample.

The sample comes from a study of shared clonotypes between healthy human individuals (dated by TCRdb to 2018 to 2021). Broadly, across the study: A few men and a couple of women, aged 18 to 49 years, made up the cohort. Leukapheresis yielded between about 0.9 and 8.9 billion PBMCs per donor. For each donor, three plates each were used for CD4 naive and CD4 memory, two plates were used for CD8 naive, and one plate was used for CD8 memory. To increase sequencing depth and limit assay-specific biases, TCR repertoire library preparation and sequencing were carried out by different laboratories using diverse techniques. Blood TCR repertoires of about five healthy adults were deeply sequenced to estimate repertoire size and the extent of clonotype sharing between individuals.

Via the germline V gene, CDR1 is MNHEY and CDR2 SVGAGI. Cut back by 2 bases and 0 bases, the V and J ends lie 5 bases apart. The CDR3 goes from the cysteine to the phenylalanine over 14 residues. The retained sequence is limited to the CDR3, 42 bases, with the frame set at the first base. Study-wide conclusions, independent of this receptor: Pairwise subsampling led to the expectation that sequencing depth would affect the degree of clonotype sharing among donors. Sampling was restricted to blood, and TCR repertoires in tissue are likely to differ from TCR repertoires in blood. Naive subsets generally had larger estimated clonotype richness than memory subsets. When a handful of donors were compared, the shared fraction of clonotypes was 5% to 6.5% for naive CD4, roughly 3.3% for naive CD8, about 2.4% for memory CD4, and roughly 0.43% for memory CD8. Incomplete sequencing was indicated by rarefaction of sorted-subset datasets, despite the large sequencing depth. Higher generation probabilities were observed for clonotypes shared by all four sorted-subset donors than for non-shared clonotypes. Because the study included only a small number of donors, the genetic and exposure-history diversity represented was limited.

The donors were healthy, HIV-negative adults who had no recently reported acute infections or vaccinations. Only Caucasian adults living in Nashville, Tennessee, USA were represented among the donors. CD4+ T cells were enriched by magnetic negative selection, after which naive cells were positively selected on CD45RA and the negative fraction was taken as the memory subset. After blood collection by leukapheresis, PBMCs were isolated using Ficoll-Histopaque density gradient centrifugation and then cryopreserved in the vapor phase of liquid nitrogen. Analytical flow cytometry was used to check the purity and quantity of every magnetically sorted T cell population. From each sorted fraction, genomic DNA was isolated and quantified by UV absorbance on a Nanodrop 2000c.

This TCR came from a man younger than 35 in good health. The V gene is TRBV6-5 and the J gene is TRBJ1-5; the D gene is unclear. The specimen was naive CD4+ T cells sorted from blood. The sample's cell subset or site label, in plain terms: CD45RA+ positively selected. The CDR3 is CASSYTFSNQPQHF. At the DNA level, the sequence is TGTGCCAGCAGTTACACTTTTAGCAATCAGCCCCAGCATTTT.